Listed below are T cell receptor beta chains from one sample, sequenced in a study of cytomegalovirus exposure and HLA in healthy donors. TCRdb's copy holds only in-frame clones and misses some; the assay was immunoSEQ multiplex PCR. The sample has about 110,000 clones, and its top ten clones hold about 4%. Sequencing was done on a sample of PBMCs. These TCRs come from a man between 25 and 39 years old in good health and CMV-seronegative. CDR3s include the opening cysteine and the closing phenylalanine or tryptophan.

V	J	CDR3
TRBV5-1	TRBJ2-5	CASSLAGGQETQYF
TRBV30	TRBJ2-5	CAWNFQGGGETQYF
TRBV27	TRBJ1-3	CATRGQPFRRGNTIYF
TRBV28	TRBJ1-5	CASGQGMNGNQPQHF
TRBV6-5	TRBJ2-2	CASWRGSTGELFF
TRBV7-2	TRBJ2-5	CASSLYRGRTGGETQYF
TRBV15	TRBJ2-7	CATSRVGTTVYEQYF
TRBV7-2	TRBJ1-2	CASSPRTANYGYTF
TRBV4-2	TRBJ2-1	CASSRGLAGMDEQFF
TRBV4-3	TRBJ1-4	CASSQDPRQVNEKLFF
TRBV27	TRBJ2-7	CASRGQSYEQYF
TRBV10-3	TRBJ2-7	CAISDPGTSGSYEQYF
TRBV18	TRBJ2-1	CASSPGSLSYNEQFF